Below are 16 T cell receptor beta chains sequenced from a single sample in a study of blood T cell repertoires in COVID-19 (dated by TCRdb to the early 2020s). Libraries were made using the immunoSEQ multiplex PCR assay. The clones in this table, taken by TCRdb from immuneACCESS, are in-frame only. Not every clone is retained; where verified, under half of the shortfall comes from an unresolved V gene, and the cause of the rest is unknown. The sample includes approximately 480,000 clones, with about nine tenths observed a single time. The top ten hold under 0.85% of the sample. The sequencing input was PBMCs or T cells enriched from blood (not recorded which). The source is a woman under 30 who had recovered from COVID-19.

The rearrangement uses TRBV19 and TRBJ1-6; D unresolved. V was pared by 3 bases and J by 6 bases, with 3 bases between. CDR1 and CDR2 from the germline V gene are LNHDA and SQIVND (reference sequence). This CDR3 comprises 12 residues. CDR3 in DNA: TGTGCCAGTAGTATCAGTAATTCACCCCTCCACTTT. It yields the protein CASSISNSPLHF.

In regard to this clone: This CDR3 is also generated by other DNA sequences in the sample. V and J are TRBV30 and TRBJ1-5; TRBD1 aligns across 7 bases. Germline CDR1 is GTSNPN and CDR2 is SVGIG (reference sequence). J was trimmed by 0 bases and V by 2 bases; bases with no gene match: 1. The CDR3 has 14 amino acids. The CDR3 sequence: CAWSRDSSNQPQHF. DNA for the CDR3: TGTGCCTGGAGTAGGGACAGTAGCAATCAGCCCCAGCATTTT.

The CDR3 sequence: CATSDLSAYNEQFF. The DNA of the CDR3 is TGTGCCACCAGTGATTTGTCCGCCTACAATGAGCAGTTCTTC. The chain is built from TRBV24-1 and TRBJ2-1; no definite D call. The CDR3 spans 14 residues. Trimming shortened V by 0 bases and J by 2 bases, and 4 bases separated the two germline ends. Germline V gene sequence: CDR1 KGHDR, CDR2 SFDVKD.

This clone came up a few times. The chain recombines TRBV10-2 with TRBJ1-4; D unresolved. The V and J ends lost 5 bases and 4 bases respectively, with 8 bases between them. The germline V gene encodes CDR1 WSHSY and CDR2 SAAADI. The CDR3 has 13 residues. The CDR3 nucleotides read TGCGCCAGCAGTATTGGACTTAATGAAAAACTGTTTTTT. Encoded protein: CASSIGLNEKLFF.

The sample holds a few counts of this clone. CDR3: CASRRETNEQFF. In DNA, the CDR3 is TGTGCCAGCAGGCGGGAGACTAATGAGCAGTTCTTC. The chain couples TRBV2 to TRBJ2-1; 7 positions match TRBD2. The CDR3 extends over 12 amino acids. V lost 6 bases to trimming and J lost 7 bases; unmatched junction nucleotides: 3. CDR1 and CDR2 (germline): SNHLY, FYNNEI.

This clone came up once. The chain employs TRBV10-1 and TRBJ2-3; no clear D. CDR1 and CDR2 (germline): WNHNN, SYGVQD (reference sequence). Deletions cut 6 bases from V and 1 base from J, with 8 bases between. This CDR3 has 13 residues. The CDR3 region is CASSFGGTDTQYF. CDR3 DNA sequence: TGCGCCAGCAGCTTCGGTGGCACAGATACGCAGTATTTT.

The CDR3 loop reads CASSSAASSYNEQFF. CDR3 sequence (DNA): TGTGCCAGCAGTTCAGCGGCTAGCTCCTACAATGAGCAGTTCTTC. The V call is TRBV7-2, the J call TRBJ2-1; weak D call: TRBD2 (5 bases). CDR3 size: 15 residues. Germline CDR1 SGHTA, CDR2 FQGNSA. V lost 6 bases, J lost 0 bases, and 12 bases lay in between.

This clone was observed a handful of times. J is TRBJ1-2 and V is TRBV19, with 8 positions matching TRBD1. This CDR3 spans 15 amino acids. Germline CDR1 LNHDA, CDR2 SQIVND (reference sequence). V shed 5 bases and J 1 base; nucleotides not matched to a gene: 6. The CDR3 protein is CASSATGGGNYGYTF. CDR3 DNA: TGTGCCAGTAGTGCCACAGGGGGTGGTAACTATGGCTACACCTTC.

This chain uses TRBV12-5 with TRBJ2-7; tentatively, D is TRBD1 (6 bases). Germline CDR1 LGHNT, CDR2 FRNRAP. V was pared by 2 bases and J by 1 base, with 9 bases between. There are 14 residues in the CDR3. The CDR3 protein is CASGLWTESYEQYF. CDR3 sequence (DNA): TGTGCTAGTGGTTTGTGGACAGAGTCCTACGAGCAGTACTTC. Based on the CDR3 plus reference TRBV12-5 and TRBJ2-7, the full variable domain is DARVTQTPRHKVTEMGQEVTMRCQPILGHNTVFWYRQTMMQGLELLAYFRNRAPLDDSGMPKDRFSAEMPDATLATLKIQPSEPRDSAVYFCASGLWTESYEQYFGPGTRLTVT.

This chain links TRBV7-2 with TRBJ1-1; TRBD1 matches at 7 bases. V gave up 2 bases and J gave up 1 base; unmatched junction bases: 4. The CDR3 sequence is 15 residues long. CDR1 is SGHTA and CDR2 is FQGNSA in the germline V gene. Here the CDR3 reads CASSLYTGENTEAFF. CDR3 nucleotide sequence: TGTGCCAGCAGCTTATATACAGGGGAGAACACTGAAGCTTTCTTT.

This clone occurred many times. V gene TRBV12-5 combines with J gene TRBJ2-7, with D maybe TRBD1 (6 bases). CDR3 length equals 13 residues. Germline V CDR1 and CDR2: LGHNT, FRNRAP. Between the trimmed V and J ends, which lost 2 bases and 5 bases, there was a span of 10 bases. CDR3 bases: TGTGCTAGTGGTTTGAGCAGGGGTCACGAGCAGTACTTC. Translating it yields CASGLSRGHEQYF.

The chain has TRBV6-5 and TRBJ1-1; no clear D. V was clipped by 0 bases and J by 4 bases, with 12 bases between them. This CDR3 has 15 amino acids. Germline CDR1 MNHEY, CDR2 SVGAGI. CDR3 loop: CASSYSRALSTEAFF. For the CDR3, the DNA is TGTGCCAGCAGTTACTCGAGGGCGCTGAGCACTGAAGCTTTCTTT.

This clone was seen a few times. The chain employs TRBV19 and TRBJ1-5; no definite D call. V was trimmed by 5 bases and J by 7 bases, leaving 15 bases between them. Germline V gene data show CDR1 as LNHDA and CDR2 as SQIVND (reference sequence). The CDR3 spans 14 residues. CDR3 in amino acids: CASSRWVEEQPQHF. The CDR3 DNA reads TGTGCCAGTAGTCGGTGGGTGGAGGAGCAGCCCCAGCATTTT.

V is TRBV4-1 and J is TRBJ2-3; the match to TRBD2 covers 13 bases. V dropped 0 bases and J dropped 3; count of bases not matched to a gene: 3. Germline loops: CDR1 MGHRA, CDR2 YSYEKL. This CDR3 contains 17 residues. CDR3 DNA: TGCGCCAGCAGCCAAGATGGGACTAGCGGGGTAACAGATACGCAGTATTTT. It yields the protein CASSQDGTSGVTDTQYF.

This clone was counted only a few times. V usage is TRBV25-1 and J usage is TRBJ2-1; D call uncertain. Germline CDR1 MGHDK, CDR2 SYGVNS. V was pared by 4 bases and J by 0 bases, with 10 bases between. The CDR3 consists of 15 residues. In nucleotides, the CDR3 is TGTGCCAGCAGTGGAGGTTTACCCTCCTACAATGAGCAGTTCTTC. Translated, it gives CASSGGLPSYNEQFF.

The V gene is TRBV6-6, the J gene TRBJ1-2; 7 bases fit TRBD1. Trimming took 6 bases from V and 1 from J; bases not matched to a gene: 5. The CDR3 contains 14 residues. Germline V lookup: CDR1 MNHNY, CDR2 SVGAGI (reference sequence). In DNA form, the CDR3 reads TGTGCCAGCAGCCCAGGGGGAAGTAACTATGGCTACACCTTC. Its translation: CASSPGGSNYGYTF.